A selection of T cell receptor delta chains follows, all from one sample in a study of gamma-delta T cells after stem cell transplantation. TCRdb re-called the RT-PCR reads via CATT. The repertoire consists of roughly 1,100 delta-chain clones, with 39% occurring once and the leading ten covering under 60%. Sequenced input: gamma-delta T cells. These receptors all come from a human donor. It is not recorded whose cells these are; they may come from a transplant donor. CDR3s include the opening cysteine and the closing phenylalanine or tryptophan. A D gene is named only where the DNA matches it firmly. A row's size may be missing; if present it is once, few, many or a size class.

TRDV1	NA	few	TRDJ1	TGTGCTCTTGGGGACAGACTTCCTACGGTTCTGGGGGGCCCGTACACCGATAAACTCATCTTT	CALGDRLPTVLGGPYTDKLIF
TRDV2	NA	large	TRDJ1	TGTGCCTGTGACGGTCTCGGGGACGATAAACTCATCTTT	CACDGLGDDKLIF
TRDV2	NA	NA	TRDJ1	TGTGCCTGTGAGCACCTACTACGCCGGAGTCGTAGCGATAAACTCATCTTT	CACEHLLRRSRSDKLIF
TRDV2	NA	NA	TRDJ1	TGTGCCTGTGACACCGTAGGGACTTACACCGATAAACTCATCTTT	CACDTVGTYTDKLIF
TRDV2	TRDD3	NA	TRDJ3	TGTGCCTGTGACACTATACTGGCGGGGGATATCTCCTGGGACACCCGACAGATGTTTTTC	CACDTILAGDISWDTRQMFF
TRDV2	TRDD3	NA	TRDJ3	TGTGCCTGTGACACCGCTGGGGGCGCTAGCTCCTGGGACACCCGACAGATGTTTTTC	CACDTAGGASSWDTRQMFF
TRDV2	TRDD3	NA	TRDJ1	TGTGCCTGTGAGCGACTGGGGGATATCCCTCCCGATAAACTCATCTTT	CACERLGDIPPDKLIF
TRDV2	TRDD3	NA	TRDJ1	TGTGCCTGTGACTCCGTGGGCCTCGTGGGGGATACGGGTACCGATAAACTCATCTTT	CACDSVGLVGDTGTDKLIF
TRDV2	NA	large	TRDJ3	TGTGCCTGTGACCGGACCCCTCTTTCTGGGGCACTGATGGACACCCGACAGATGTTTTTC	CACDRTPLSGALMDTRQMFF
TRDV1	TRDD3	few	TRDJ1	TGTGCTCTTGGGCCACCCCCGCGACTGGGGGATACGCTTACCCCGTACACCGATAAACTCATCTTT	CALGPPPRLGDTLTPYTDKLIF
TRDV2	TRDD3	NA	TRDJ2	TGTGCCTGTGACCCCTTACTGGGGGACTTGACAGCGCAACTCTTCTTT	CACDPLLGDLTAQLFF
TRDV2	TRDD3	NA	TRDJ2	TGTGCCTGTGACCCCTTACTGGGGGACTTGACAGCCCAACTCTTCTTT	CACDPLLGDLTAQLFF
TRDV2	NA	NA	TRDJ1	TGTGCCTGTGACACAGTGGGGGTACCGTACACCGATAAACTCATCTTT	CACDTVGVPYTDKLIF
TRDV2	TRDD3	few	TRDJ1	TGTGCCTGTGACACTCTACTGGGGGATACGAGAACCGATAAACTCATCTTT	CACDTLLGDTRTDKLIF
TRDV1	NA	large	TRDJ1	TGTGCTCTTGGGGAACTGGGTTTCTTCCTAAGGCCGCCTGGGGGCTGGATGGGAGTAGGTACTTCCTACACCGATAAACTCATCTTT	CALGELGFFLRPPGGWMGVGTSYTDKLIF
TRDV2	TRDD3	NA	TRDJ1	TGTGCCTGTGACTTCCTAAAGGGGGATATTGTATCCGATAAACTCATCTTT	CACDFLKGDIVSDKLIF
TRDV1	TRDD3	few	TRDJ3	TGTGCTCTTGGGGAACGGAGCATTCTCAACTGGGGGATCTCCTGGGACACCCGACAGATGTTTTTC	CALGERSILNWGISWDTRQMFF
TRDV1	TRDD3	few	TRDJ2	TGTGCTCTTGGGGACCTGGACTGGGGAACACTTAGGATCTTGACAGCACAACTCTTCTTT	CALGDLDWGTLRILTAQLFF
TRDV2	NA	few	TRDJ1	TGTGCCTGTGACACTGTCCATAGGCCGCTCCTAGGCGGGACGTCCCCCTACACCGATAAACTCATCTTT	CACDTVHRPLLGGTSPYTDKLIF
TRDV2	NA	NA	TRDJ1	TGTGCCTGTGGCACCGTGGGAGTACTGGTGATACATACCGATAAACTCATCTTT	CACGTVGVLVIHTDKLIF
TRDV2	NA	few	TRDJ1	TGTGCCTGTGACACCCTCCGGAGGAGCGGTTTTTCGCGCGATAAACTCATCTTT	CACDTLRRSGFSRDKLIF
TRDV2	TRDD3	NA	TRDJ1	TGTGCCTGTGACACCGTAGCCTTCTCCCCTGGGGGTCCGTACACCGATAAACTCATCTTT	CACDTVAFSPGGPYTDKLIF
TRDV2	TRDD3	medium-sized	TRDJ2	TGTGCCTGTGACACTTTAACTACTGGGGGGTTGACAGCACAACTCTTCTTT	CACDTLTTGGLTAQLFF
TRDV2	TRDD3	large	TRDJ1	TGTGCCTGTGACCGTCTGGGGGATACTCCCACCGATAAACTCATCTTT	CACDRLGDTPTDKLIF
TRDV2	TRDD3	few	TRDJ1	TGTGCCTGTGACACCATAGGGCCCCTGGTGGATACGAGAACCGATAACCTCATCTTT	CACDTIGPLVDTRTDNLIF
TRDV2	TRDD3	large	TRDJ1	TGTGCCTGTGACACCGTGGGGGATACTGACACCGATAAACTCATCTTT	CACDTVGDTDTDKLIF
TRDV2	TRDD3	hyperexpanded	TRDJ1	TGTGCCTGTGACATCACCCCCTACTGGGGGATACGCACCGATAAACTCATCTTT	CACDITPYWGIRTDKLIF
TRDV2	TRDD3	NA	TRDJ1	TGTGCCTGTGACACTCTATCTCCACTCTACCGTACTGGGGGATACCGGCCGGGTGACACCGATAAACTCATCTTT	CACDTLSPLYRTGGYRPGDTDKLIF
TRDV1	TRDD3	large	TRDJ2	TGTGCTCTTGGGAACCCCTTCTGGACTGGGGGATACGCCAAGTCCTTGACAGCACAACTCTTCTTT	CALGNPFWTGGYAKSLTAQLFF
TRDV2	NA	NA	TRDJ3	TGTGCCTGTGCCACGGCAGGCCCCAGCTCCTGGGACACCCGACAGATGTTTTTC	CACATAGPSSWDTRQMFF
TRDV1	TRDD2	NA	TRDJ1	TGTGCTCTTGGGGTGGCCTTCCTTCTAGGGACCAGGAATCTCATCTTT	CALGVAFLLGTRNLIF
TRDV2	TRDD3	NA	TRDJ1	TGTGCCTGTGACACCGTTGGGGGATGGTCGTACACCGATAAACTCATCTTT	CACDTVGGWSYTDKLIF
TRDV1	TRDD3	NA	TRDJ2	TGTGCTCTTGGGAACCCCTTCTGGGCTGGGGGATACGCCAAGTCCTTGACAGCACAACTCTTCTTT	CALGNPFWAGGYAKSLTAQLFF
TRDV1	NA	NA	TRDJ1	TGTGCTCTTGGGGAACCTAGACTGGCCCCCGATAGACTCATCTTT	CALGEPRLAPDRLIF
TRDV2	TRDD3	NA	TRDJ1	TGTGCCTGTGATGCGTGGGGGACCCCGGGGGCCACCGATAAACTCATCTTT	CACDAWGTPGATDKLIF
TRDV2	TRDD3	NA	TRDJ3	TGTGCCTGTGACTCTATACTGGGGGAGAGCTCCTGGGACACCCGACAGATGTTTTTC	CACDSILGESSWDTRQMFF
TRDV2	TRDD3	NA	TRDJ2	TGTGCCTGTGACACCGCTGGGGGAACTCCAGCACACCTCTTCTTT	CACDTAGGTPAHLFF
TRDV2	TRDD3	NA	TRDJ1	TGTGCCTGTGACCCCCTTGTTGCTGGTGCCGGATACGGGAAACTCATCTTT	CACDPLVAGAGYGKLIF